The source of this TCR beta chain is a study of T cells expressing NK-cell markers. Study as a whole: Source material for TCR beta repertoires consisted of sorted CD3+CD56+NKG2C+, CD3+CD56+NKG2C- and CD3+CD56-NKG2C+ T cells.

Production of TCR beta cDNA relied on 5'RACE template switching with UMIs. TCRdb re-called the 5' RACE reads, yielding one record per CDR3 amino acid sequence without DNA. This repertoire includes 150,000 to 180,000 distinct CDR3 sequences. This CDR3 has 14 amino acids. Germline CDR1 is LGHDT and CDR2 is YNNKEL (reference sequence). Worth noting for this clonotype: Antigen specificity is unknown.

Study outcomes and limitations: It remained uncertain whether the expanded NKG2C+ T cell clones were specific for HCMV antigens. Topping the CD3+CD56-NKG2C+ fraction as well were these clonotypes, in four donors.

This clonotype was sampled from a woman between 50 and 59 years old in good health. This rearrangement joins TRBV3-1 to TRBJ2-2. Sequencing used blood T cells: a sorted CD56 or NKG2C T cell subset, CD4+ or CD8+ T cells, or bulk PBMC T cells (not recorded which). CDR3: CASSQESAGGELFF.